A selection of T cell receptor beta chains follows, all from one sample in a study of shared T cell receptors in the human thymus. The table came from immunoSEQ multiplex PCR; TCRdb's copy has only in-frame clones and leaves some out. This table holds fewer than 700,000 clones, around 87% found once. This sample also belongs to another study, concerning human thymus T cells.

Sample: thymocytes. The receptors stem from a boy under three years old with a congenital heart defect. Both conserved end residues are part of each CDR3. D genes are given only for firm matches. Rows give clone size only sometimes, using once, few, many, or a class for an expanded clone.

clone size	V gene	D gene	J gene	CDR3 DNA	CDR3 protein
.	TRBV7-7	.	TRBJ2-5	TGTGCTAGCAGCCCCCGACTGGTCCGGTCTCTAGAGACCCAGTACTTC	CASSPRLVRSLETQYF
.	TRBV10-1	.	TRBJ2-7	TGCGCCAGCAGCCCTGATGGGGCGCAATCCTACGAGCAGTACTTC	CASSPDGAQSYEQYF
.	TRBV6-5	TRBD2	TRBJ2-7	TGTGCCAGCAGTTTGGGACTAGCGGGAAATCTCTACGAGCAGTACTTC	CASSLGLAGNLYEQYF
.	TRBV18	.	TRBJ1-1	TGTGCCAGCTCACCGACTTCCAGGGGCGACGACCCGAACACTGAAGCTTTCTTT	CASSPTSRGDDPNTEAFF
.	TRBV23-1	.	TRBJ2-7	TGCGCCAGCACCCGGCCGAGGGCCCACGAGCAGTACTTC	CASTRPRAHEQYF
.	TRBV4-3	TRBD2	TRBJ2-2	TGCGCCAGCAGCCCGGGGGGCACCGGGGAGCTGTTTTTT	CASSPGGTGELFF
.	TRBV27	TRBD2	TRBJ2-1	TGTGCCAGCCAATCTAGCGGGGGGGGGCGCTACAATGAGCAGTTCTTC	CASQSSGGGRYNEQFF
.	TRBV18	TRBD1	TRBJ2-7	TGTGCCAGCTCATTGGGACAGCAACTCCCCTACGAGCAGTACTTC	CASSLGQQLPYEQYF
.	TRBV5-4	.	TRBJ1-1	TGTGCCAGCAGCCCGGACACGAACACTGAAGCTTTCTTT	CASSPDTNTEAFF
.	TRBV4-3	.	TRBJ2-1	TGCGCCAGCAGCCAAGATTCCTTAATCCCTTTCAATGAGCAGTTCTTC	CASSQDSLIPFNEQFF
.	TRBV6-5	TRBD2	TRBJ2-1	TGTGCCAGCAGCCCACTAGCGGGAGCGTGCAATGAGCAGTTCTTC	CASSPLAGACNEQFF
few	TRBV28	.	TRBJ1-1	TGTGCCAGCAGTACTGACATGACGCTCGGGGCTGAAGCTTTCTTT	CASSTDMTLGAEAFF
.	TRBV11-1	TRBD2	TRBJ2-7	TGTGCCAGCAGTGTCCCCGGGAGGGCGAATGAGCAGTACTTC	CASSVPGRANEQYF
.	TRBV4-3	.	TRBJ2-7	TGCGCCAGCAGCCAAAAGGAGCGGTCAGTCGTACATGAGCAGTACTTC	CASSQKERSVVHEQYF
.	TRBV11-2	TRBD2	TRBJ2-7	TGTGCCAGCAGCTTCATGGCGGGAGGGCCGAGCTACGAGCAGTACTTC	CASSFMAGGPSYEQYF
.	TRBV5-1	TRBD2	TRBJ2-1	TGCGCCAGCAGCTTGGGGGGACTAGAATTCCATGAGCAGTTCTTC	CASSLGGLEFHEQFF
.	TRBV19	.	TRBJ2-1	TGTGCCAGTAGTATCCACCGCAGCGGAGACTACAATGAGCAGTTCTTC	CASSIHRSGDYNEQFF
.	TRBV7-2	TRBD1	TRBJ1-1	TGTGCCAGCAGCTTACAAAGGGGGCAGGACACTGAAGCTTTCTTT	CASSLQRGQDTEAFF
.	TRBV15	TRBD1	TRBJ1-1	TGTGCCACCAGCTCCGGACAGGGGGGGAACACTGAAGCTTTCTTT	CATSSGQGGNTEAFF
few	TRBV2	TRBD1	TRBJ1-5	TGTGCCAGCAGAGAAGACAGGGAGATTAAAGCTAGCAATCAGCCCCAGCATTTT	CASREDREIKASNQPQHF
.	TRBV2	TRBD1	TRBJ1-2	TGTGCCAGCAGTCGACAGGGGAGCAAATCAAACTATGGCTACACCTTC	CASSRQGSKSNYGYTF
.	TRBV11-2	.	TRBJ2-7	TGTGCCAGCAGGGGCAGGCCTACCTACGAGCAGTACTTC	CASRGRPTYEQYF
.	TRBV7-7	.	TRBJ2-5	TGTGCCAGCAGCTTAGCGGTACTAGGGGAGACCCAGTACTTC	CASSLAVLGETQYF
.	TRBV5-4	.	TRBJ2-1	TGTGCCAGCAGCGCGAGCGGCCACCCCAACAACAATGAGCAGTTCTTC	CASSASGHPNNNEQFF
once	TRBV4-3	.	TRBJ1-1	TGCGCCAGCAGCCAAGGGGCCCTAAACACTGAAGCTTTCTTT	CASSQGALNTEAFF
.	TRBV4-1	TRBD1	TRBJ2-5	TGCGCCAGCAGCCATCAGGGGGTGGTAGCCCCTAAAGAGACCCAGTACTTC	CASSHQGVVAPKETQYF
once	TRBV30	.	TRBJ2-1	TGTGCCTGGAGTGGGAGAAATGAGCAGTTCTTC	CAWSGRNEQFF
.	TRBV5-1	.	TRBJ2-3	TGCGCCAGCCACGTAACTAGGTCAGATACGCAGTATTTT	CASHVTRSDTQYF
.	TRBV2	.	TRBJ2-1	TGTGCCAGCAAGAGGGCGGACTCCTACAATGAGCAGTTCTTC	CASKRADSYNEQFF
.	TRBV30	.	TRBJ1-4	TGTGCCTGGAGTGTAGGGCAGGGATCTAATGAAAAACTGTTTTTT	CAWSVGQGSNEKLFF